This TCR beta chain stems from a study of Ad26.COV2.S vaccination and SARS-CoV-2 variants. Clones were read by immunoSEQ multiplex PCR, and TCRdb kept only the in-frame ones, dropping some. Altogether around 370,000 clones are present, around 92% being singletons, with the ten largest covering 3.5% to 4.5%. This clone was found once. CDR1 and CDR2 (germline): MNHEY, SVGAGI. V trimming: 10 bases; J trimming: 2 bases; junction bases outside the gene matches: 8. The CDR3 loop spans 15 amino acids. The J gene is TRBJ1-4, the V gene TRBV6-5; the match to TRBD1 covers 9 bases. This material consisted of peripheral blood, taken after recovery from COVID-19. The receptor's source is a human donor who had recovered from COVID-19. The CDR3 region has the DNA TGTGCCACCAGACAGGGGGTCGAGACTAATGAAAAACTGTTTTTT. Translation: CATRQGVETNEKLFF.